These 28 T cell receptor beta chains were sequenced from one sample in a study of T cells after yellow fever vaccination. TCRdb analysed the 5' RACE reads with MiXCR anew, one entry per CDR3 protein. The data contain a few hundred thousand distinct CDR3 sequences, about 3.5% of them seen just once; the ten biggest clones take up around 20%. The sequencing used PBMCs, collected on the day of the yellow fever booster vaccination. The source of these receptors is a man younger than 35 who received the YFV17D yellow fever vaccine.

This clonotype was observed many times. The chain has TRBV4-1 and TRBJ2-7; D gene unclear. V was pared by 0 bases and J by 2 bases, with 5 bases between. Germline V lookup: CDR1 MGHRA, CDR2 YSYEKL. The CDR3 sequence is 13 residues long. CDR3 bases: TGCGCCAGCAGCCAAGATCTGACCTACGAGCAGTACTTC. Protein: CASSQDLTYEQYF.

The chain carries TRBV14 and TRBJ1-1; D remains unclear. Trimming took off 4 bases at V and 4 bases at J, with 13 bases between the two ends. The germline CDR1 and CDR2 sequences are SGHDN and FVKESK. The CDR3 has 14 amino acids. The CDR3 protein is CASSPYREGTEAFF. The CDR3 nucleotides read TGTGCCAGCAGCCCCTACCGGGAGGGCACTGAAGCTTTCTTT.

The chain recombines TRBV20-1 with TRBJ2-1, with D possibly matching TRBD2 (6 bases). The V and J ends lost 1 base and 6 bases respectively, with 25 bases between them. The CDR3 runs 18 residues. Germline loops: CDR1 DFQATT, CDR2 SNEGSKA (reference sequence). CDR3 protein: CSARGRGTGLLSLNEQFF. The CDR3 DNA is TGCAGTGCTAGAGGCCGGGGGACCGGACTCCTCTCTCTCAATGAGCAGTTCTTC.

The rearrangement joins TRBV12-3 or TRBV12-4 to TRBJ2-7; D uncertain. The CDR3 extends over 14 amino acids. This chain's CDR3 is CASSLLGFSHEQYV. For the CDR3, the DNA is TGTGCCAGCAGTTTATTGGGTTTCTCCCACGAGCAGTACGTC.

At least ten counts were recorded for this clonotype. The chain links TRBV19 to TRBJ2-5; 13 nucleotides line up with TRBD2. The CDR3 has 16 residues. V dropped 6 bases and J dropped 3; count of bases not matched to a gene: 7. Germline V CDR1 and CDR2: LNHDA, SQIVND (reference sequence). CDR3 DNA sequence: TGTGCCAGTAGCCCTGGACTAGCGGGGGACGAAGAGACCCAGTACTTC. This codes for CASSPGLAGDEETQYF.

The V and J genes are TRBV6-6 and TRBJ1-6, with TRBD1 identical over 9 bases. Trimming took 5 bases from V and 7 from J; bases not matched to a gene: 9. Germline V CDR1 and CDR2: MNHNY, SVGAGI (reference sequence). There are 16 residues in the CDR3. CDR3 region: CASSQGGTGRNSPLHF. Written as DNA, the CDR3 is TGTGCCAGCAGTCAGGGCGGGACAGGGCGCAATTCACCCCTCCACTTT.

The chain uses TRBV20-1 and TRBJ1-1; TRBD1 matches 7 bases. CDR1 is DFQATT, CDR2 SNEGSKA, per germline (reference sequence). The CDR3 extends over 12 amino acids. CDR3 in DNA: TGCACCCCGGGGACAGCGAACACTGAAGCTTTCTTT. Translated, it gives CTPGTANTEAFF.

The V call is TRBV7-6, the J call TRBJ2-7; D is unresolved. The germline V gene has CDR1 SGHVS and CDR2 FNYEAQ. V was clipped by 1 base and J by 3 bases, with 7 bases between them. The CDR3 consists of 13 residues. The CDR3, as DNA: TGTGCCAGCAGCTTAGACGGATTCTACGAGCAGTACTTC. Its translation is CASSLDGFYEQYF. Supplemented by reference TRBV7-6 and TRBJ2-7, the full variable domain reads GAGVSQSPRYKVTKRGQDVALRCDPISGHVSLYWYRQALGQGPEFLTYFNYEAQQDKSGLPNDRFSAERPEGSISTLTIQRTEQRDSAMYRCASSLDGFYEQYFGPGTRLTVT.

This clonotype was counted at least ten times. CDR3 nucleotides: TGTGCCAGCAGCTTAGATCGGTTCCTACAAGAGACCCAGTACTTC. Its translation: CASSLDRFLQETQYF. The chain combines TRBV7-8 with TRBJ2-5, with D hard to call. Germline CDR1 reads SGHVS; CDR2 reads FQNEAQ. V lost 1 base and J 2 bases, leaving 11 bases between the germline ends. The length of the CDR3 is 15 residues.

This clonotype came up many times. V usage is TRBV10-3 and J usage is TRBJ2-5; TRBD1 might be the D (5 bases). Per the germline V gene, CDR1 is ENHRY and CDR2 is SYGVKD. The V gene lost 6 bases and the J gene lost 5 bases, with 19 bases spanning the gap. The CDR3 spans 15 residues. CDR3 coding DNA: TGTGCCATCAGGCACTTCAGGGATGGGAAGGAGACCCAGTACTTC. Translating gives CAIRHFRDGKETQYF.

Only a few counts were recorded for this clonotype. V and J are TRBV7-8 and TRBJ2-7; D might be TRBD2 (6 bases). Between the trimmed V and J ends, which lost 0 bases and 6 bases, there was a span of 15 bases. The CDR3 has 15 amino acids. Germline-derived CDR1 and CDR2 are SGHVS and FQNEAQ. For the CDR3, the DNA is TGTGCCAGCAGCTTAGCCCCAACTAGCAACGCCGAGCAGTACGTC. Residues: CASSLAPTSNAEQYV.

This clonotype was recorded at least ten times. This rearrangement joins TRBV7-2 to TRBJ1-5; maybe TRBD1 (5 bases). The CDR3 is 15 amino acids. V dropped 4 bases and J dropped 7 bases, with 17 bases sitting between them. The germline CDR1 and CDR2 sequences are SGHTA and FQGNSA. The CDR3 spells CASSSLTAGRQPQHF. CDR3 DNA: TGTGCCAGCAGCTCGCTGACAGCGGGTCGGCAGCCCCAGCATTTT.

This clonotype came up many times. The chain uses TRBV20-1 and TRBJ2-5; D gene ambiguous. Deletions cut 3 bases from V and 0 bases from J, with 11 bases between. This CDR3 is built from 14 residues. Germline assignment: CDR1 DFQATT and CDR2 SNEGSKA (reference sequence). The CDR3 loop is CSARALRYQETQYF. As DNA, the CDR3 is TGCAGTGCTAGGGCCCTCCGGTACCAAGAGACCCAGTACTTC.

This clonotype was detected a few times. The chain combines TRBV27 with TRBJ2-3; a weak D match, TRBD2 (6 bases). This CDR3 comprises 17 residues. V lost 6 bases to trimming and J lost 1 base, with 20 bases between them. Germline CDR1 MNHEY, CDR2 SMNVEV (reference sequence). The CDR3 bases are TGTGCCAGCAGCCTACGCTCGGGACTCGGGGGCACAGATACGCAGTATTTT. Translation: CASSLRSGLGGTDTQYF.

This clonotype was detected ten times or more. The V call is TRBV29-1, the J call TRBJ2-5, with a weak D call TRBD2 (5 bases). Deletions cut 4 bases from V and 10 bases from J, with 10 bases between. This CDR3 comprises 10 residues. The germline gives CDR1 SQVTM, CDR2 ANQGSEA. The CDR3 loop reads CSVAGVVQYF. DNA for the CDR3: TGCAGCGTTGCCGGGGTTGTCCAGTACTTC.

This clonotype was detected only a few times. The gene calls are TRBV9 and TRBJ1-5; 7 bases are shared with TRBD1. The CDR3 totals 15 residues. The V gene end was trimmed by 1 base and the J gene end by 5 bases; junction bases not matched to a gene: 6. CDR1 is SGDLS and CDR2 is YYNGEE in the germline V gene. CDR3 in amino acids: CASSVSQGYHQPQHF. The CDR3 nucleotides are TGTGCCAGCAGCGTATCACAGGGGTACCATCAGCCCCAGCATTTT.

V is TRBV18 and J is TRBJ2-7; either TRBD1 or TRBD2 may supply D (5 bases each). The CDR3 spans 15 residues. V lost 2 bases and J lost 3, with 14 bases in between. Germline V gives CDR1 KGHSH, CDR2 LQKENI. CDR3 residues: CASSPIQGGFYEQYF. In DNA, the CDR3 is TGTGCCAGCTCACCAATTCAGGGCGGGTTCTACGAGCAGTACTTC.

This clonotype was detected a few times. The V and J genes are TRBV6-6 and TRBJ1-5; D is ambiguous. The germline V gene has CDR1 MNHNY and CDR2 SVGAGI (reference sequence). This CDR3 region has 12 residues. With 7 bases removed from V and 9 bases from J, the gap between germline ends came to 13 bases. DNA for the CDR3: TGTGCCAGCACTGCCCCTCCCCTGCCCCAGCATTTT. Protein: CASTAPPLPQHF.

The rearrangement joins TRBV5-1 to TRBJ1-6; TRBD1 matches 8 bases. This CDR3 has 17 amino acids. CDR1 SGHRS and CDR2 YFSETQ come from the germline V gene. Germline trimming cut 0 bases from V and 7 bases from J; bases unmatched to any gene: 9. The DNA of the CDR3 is TGCGCCAGCAGCTTGGGTCAGGGGGCAATGGGGAATTCACCCCTCCACTTT. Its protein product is CASSLGQGAMGNSPLHF.

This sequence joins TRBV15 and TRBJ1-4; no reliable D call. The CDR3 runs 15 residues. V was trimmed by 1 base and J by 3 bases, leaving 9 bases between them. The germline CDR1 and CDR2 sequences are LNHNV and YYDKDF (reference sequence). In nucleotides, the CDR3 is TGTGCCACCAGCAGAGTCCGAGGAGCTAATGAAAAACTGTTTTTT. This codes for CATSRVRGANEKLFF.

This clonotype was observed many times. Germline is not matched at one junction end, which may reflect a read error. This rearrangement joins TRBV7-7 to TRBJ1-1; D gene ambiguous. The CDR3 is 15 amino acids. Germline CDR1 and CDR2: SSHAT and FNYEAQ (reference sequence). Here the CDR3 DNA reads TGTGCTAGCAGCCCAGCGGGTCATCCCCCCGCTGAAGCTTTCTTT. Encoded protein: CASSPAGHPPAEAFF. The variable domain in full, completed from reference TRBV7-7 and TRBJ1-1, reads GAGVSQSPRYKVTKRGQDVTLRCDPISSHATLYWYQQALGQGPEFLTYFNYEAQPDKSGLPSDRFSAERPEGSISTLTIQRTEQRDSAMYRCASSPAGHPPAEAFFGQGTRLTVV.

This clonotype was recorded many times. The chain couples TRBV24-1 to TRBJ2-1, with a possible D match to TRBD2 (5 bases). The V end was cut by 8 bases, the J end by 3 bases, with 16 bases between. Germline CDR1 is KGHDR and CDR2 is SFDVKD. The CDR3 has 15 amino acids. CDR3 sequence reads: CATTLGVSFYNEQFF. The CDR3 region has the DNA TGTGCCACCACCTTGGGAGTTTCCTTCTACAATGAGCAGTTCTTC.

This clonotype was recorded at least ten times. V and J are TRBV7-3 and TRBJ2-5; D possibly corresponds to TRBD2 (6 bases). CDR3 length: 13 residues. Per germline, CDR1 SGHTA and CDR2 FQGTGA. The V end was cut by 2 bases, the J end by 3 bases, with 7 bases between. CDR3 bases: TGTGCCAGCAGCTTACGGAGGGAAGAGACCCAGTACTTC. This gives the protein CASSLRREETQYF.

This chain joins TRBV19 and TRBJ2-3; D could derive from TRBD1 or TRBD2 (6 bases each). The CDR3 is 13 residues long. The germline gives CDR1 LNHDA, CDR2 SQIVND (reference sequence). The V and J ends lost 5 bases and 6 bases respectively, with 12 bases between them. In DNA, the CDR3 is TGTGCCAGTAGTCCCGGGGGCCGGGATACGCAGTATTTT. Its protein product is CASSPGGRDTQYF.

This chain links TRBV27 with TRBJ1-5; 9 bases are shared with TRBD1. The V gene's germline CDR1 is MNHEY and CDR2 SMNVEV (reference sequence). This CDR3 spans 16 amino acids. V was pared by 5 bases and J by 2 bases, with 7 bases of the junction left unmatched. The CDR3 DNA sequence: TGTGCCAGCAGTGCGACAGGGGGGTACGGCAATCAGCCCCAGCATTTT. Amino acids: CASSATGGYGNQPQHF.

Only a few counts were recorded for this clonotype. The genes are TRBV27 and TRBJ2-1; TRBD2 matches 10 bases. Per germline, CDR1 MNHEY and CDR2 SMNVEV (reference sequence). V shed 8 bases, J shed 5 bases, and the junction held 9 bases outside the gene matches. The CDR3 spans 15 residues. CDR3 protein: CASRRLAGANNEQFF. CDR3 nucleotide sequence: TGTGCCAGCCGACGCCTAGCGGGGGCTAACAATGAGCAGTTCTTC.

The CDR3, as DNA: TGCGCCAGCAGCTACGCCGGGACAGGGATGGGGCATGGCTACACCTTC. Translating it yields CASSYAGTGMGHGYTF. The chain joins TRBV5-1 to TRBJ1-2; 9 bases are shared with TRBD1. Germline assignment: CDR1 SGHRS and CDR2 YFSETQ. J was trimmed by 6 bases and V by 3 bases; bases with no gene match: 12. This CDR3 region has 16 residues.

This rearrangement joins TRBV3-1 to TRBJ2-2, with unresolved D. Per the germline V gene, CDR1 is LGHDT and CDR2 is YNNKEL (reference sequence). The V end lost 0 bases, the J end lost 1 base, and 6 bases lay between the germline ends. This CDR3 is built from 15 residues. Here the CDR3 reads CASSQDWGNTGELFF. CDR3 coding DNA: TGTGCCAGCAGCCAAGATTGGGGGAACACCGGGGAGCTGTTTTTT.